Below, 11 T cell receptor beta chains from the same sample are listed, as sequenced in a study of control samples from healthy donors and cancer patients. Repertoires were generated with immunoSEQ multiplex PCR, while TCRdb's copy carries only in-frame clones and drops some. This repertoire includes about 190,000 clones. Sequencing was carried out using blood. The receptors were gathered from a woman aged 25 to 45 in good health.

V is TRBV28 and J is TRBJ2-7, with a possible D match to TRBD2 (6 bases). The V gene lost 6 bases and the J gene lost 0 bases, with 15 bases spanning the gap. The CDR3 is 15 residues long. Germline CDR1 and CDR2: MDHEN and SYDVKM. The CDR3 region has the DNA TGTGCCAGCAGGGGTAGCGGATATATCTCCTACGAGCAGTACTTC. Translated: CASRGSGYISYEQYF.

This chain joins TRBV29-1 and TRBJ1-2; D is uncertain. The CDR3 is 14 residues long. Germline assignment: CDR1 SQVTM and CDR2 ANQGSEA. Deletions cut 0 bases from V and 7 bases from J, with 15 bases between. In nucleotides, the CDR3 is TGCAGCGTTGAAGAAATCGCAGCCGGGTTTGGCTACACCTTC. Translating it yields CSVEEIAAGFGYTF.

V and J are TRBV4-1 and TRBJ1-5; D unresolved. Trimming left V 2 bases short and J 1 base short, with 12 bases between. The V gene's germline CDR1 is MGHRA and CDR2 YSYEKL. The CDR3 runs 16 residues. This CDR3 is CASSQTASRSNQPQHF. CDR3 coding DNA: TGCGCCAGCAGCCAAACGGCCTCGAGGAGCAATCAGCCCCAGCATTTT.

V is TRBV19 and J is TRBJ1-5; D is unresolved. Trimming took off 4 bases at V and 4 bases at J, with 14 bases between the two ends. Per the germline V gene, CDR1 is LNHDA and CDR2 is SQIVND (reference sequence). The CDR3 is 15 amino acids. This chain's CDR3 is CASSNFREANQPQHF. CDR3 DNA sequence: TGTGCCAGTAGTAATTTTAGGGAGGCGAATCAGCCCCAGCATTTT.

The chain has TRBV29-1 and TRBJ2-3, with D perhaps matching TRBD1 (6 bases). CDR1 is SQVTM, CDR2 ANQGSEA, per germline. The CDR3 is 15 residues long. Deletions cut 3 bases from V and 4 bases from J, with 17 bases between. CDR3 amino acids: CSVDRPDRGSDTQYF. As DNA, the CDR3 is TGCAGCGTTGATCGTCCGGACAGAGGGTCAGATACGCAGTATTTT.

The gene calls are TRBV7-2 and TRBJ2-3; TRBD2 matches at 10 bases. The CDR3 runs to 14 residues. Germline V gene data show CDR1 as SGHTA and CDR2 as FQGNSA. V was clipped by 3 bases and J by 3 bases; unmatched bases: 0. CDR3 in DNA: TGTGCCAGCAGCTTGACTAGCGGGACAGATACGCAGTATTTT. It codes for CASSLTSGTDTQYF. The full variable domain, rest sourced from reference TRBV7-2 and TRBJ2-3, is GAGVSQSPSNKVTEKGKDVELRCDPISGHTALYWYRQSLGQGLEFLIYFQGNSAPDKSGLPSDRFSAERTGGSVSTLTIQRTQQEDSAVYLCASSLTSGTDTQYFGPGTRLTVL.

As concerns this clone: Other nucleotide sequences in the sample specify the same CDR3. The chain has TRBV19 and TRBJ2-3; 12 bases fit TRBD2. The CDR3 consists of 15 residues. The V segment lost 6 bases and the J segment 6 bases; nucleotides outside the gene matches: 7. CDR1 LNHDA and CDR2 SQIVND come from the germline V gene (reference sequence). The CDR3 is CASSLATSGGDTQYF. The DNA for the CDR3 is TGTGCCAGTAGCCTCGCGACTAGCGGGGGCGATACGCAGTATTTT.

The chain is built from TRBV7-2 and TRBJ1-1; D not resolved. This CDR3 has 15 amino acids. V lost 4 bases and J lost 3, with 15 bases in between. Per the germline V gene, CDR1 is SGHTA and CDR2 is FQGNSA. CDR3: CASSSPGREDTEAFF. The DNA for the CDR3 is TGTGCCAGCAGCTCCCCGGGAAGGGAGGACACTGAAGCTTTCTTT.

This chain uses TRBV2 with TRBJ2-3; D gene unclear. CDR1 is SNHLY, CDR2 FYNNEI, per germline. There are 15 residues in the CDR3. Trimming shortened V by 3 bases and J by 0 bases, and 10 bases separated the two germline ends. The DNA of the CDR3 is TGTGCCAGCAGTGACGAGTTCTCTAGCACAGATACGCAGTATTTT. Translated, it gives CASSDEFSSTDTQYF.

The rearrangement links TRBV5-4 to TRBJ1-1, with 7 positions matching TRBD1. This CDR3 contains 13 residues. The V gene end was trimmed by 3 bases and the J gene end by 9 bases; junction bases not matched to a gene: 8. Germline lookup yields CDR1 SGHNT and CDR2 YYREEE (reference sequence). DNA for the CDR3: TGTGCCAGCAGCTCCCAGACAGGGCGAAAAGCTTTCTTT. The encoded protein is CASSSQTGRKAFF.

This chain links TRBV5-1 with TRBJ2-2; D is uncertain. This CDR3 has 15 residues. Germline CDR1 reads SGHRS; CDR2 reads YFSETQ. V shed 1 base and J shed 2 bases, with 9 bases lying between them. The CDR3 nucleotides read TGCGCCAGCAGCTTGTCCCCCCCAAACACCGGGGAGCTGTTTTTT. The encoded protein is CASSLSPPNTGELFF.